This T cell receptor beta chain was captured by sequencing in a study of lymphopenia after photon versus proton radiotherapy. Study results and limitations: Photon-treated patients lost naive T cells and TCR diversity; proton-treated stayed stable. Larger post-nadir TCR diversity loss correlated inversely with survival in deceased patients. Authors raise, but do not show, better survival with proton therapy. Oligoclonal CD8+ Temra expansion after nadir drove photon patients' diversity drop.

This clone was seen a single time. Its target is unknown. Sequencing used immunoSEQ multiplex PCR; TCRdb keeps in-frame clones, though not all of them. This table holds fewer than 25,000 clones, over 65% found once. V lost 3 bases, J lost 1 base, and 7 bases lay in between. The germline V gene has CDR1 SEHNR and CDR2 FQNEAQ (reference sequence). The CDR3 has 13 residues. The sequence was collected from a man aged 35 to 55 with gastric cancer. The chain recombines TRBV7-9 with TRBJ2-7; D ambiguous. The source was peripheral blood, collected from a patient treated with photon-based radiotherapy. CDR3 amino acids: CASSFDSSYEQYF. CDR3 DNA sequence: TGTGCCAGCAGCTTCGACTCTTCCTACGAGCAGTACTTC.